This TCR beta chain came from a study of early stage breast cancer tumors. In the study overall: About 70% of the 16 invasive tumors were ER+, PR+ and HER2-.

Study findings and constraints: Commonly generated sequences made up most enriched TCRB sequences shared between patients.

This CDR3 is built from 16 residues. J lost 7 bases, V lost 5 bases, and 15 bases had no gene match. Per germline, CDR1 MDHEN and CDR2 SYDVKM. Produced via immunoSEQ multiplex PCR; TCRdb's table is partial and in-frame only. The repertoire includes about 50,000 clones, roughly 80% of them detected once, and 3.4% sits in the top ten. Remarks on this clone: Its cognate antigen is unknown.

The chain carries TRBV28 and TRBJ2-7, with 9 nucleotides matching TRBD2. The specimen was blood. The receptor's source is a person younger than 45 with breast cancer. The CDR3 protein is CASSPPLVAGVEEQYF. In nucleotides, the CDR3 is TGTGCCAGCAGTCCCCCTCTAGTAGCGGGAGTTGAAGAGCAGTACTTC.